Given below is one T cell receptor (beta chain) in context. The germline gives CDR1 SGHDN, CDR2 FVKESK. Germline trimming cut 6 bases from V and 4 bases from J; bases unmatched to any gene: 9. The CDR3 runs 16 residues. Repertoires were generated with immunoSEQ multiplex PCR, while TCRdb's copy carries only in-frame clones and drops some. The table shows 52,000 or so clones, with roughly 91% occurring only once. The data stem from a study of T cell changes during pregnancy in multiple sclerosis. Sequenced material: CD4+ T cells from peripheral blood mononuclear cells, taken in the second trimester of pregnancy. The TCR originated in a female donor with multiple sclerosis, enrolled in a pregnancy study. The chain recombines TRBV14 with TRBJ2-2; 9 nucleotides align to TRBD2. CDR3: CASRPHAGGSTGELFF. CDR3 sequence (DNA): TGTGCCAGCAGACCTCATGCGGGGGGGAGCACCGGGGAGCTGTTTTTT.